The TCR beta chain described here comes from a study of early T cells in non-severe SARS-CoV-2 infection. Germline loops: CDR1 SGHAT, CDR2 FQNNGV. There are 14 residues in the CDR3. This clonotype was detected a few times. A much larger clonotype is one base distant, so this may be a read error. In TCRdb, the 5' RACE reads were re-called with MiXCR into one record per CDR3 protein. In the table there are about 110,000 distinct CDR3 sequences, 12% of which are singletons. The origin of this receptor is an adult who was a healthcare worker with PCR-confirmed SARS-CoV-2 infection or an uninfected control (not recorded which). This chain links TRBV11-2 with TRBJ2-7, with 7 bases identical to TRBD2. The material sequenced was whole blood. CDR3 DNA: TGTGCCAACAGCCGCGCTAGCGGCTCCTACGAGCAGTACTTC. Translation gives CANSRASGSYEQYF.